Listed below are T cell receptor beta chains from one sample, sequenced in a study of control samples from healthy donors and cancer patients. Only in-frame clones appear in the TCRdb table, and some are missing; sequencing was by immunoSEQ multiplex PCR. This table has approximately 110,000 clones, approximately 90% appearing once. Sequences were obtained from blood. The receptors derive from a woman in her fifties or sixties in good health. Both conserved end residues are part of each CDR3. A D gene is named only where the DNA matches it firmly. Expanded clones are given a class, and other clones once, few, many or no size at all.

TRBV6-5	NA	TRBJ2-1	NA	TGTGCCAGCACTGTAGTCGGGACTCCCGCTCTTGAGCAGTTCTTC	CASTVVGTPALEQFF
TRBV9	NA	TRBJ1-6	NA	TGTGCCAGCAGCGTTAGGACTGATAATTCACCCCTCCACTTT	CASSVRTDNSPLHF
TRBV6-6	NA	TRBJ1-5	TRBD1	TGTGCCAGCAGTTACGGCAGGGGGGGAAATCAGCCCCAGCATTTT	CASSYGRGGNQPQHF
TRBV7-9	NA	TRBJ2-2	NA	TGTGCCAGGGGGGCGTTATTGTTTGACGGGGAGCTGTTTTTT	CARGALLFDGELFF
TRBV27	few	TRBJ1-6	TRBD1	TGTGCCAGCAGTTTTAGGGGGCAGTTTGGTTCACCCCTCCACTTT	CASSFRGQFGSPLHF
TRBV10-3	NA	TRBJ2-5	NA	TGTGCCATCAGTGAGACCGGGGTGTTCCAAGAGACCCAGTACTTC	CAISETGVFQETQYF
TRBV15	NA	TRBJ1-4	NA	TGTGCCACCAGCGGCGGAGCAACTAATGAAAAACTGTTTTTT	CATSGGATNEKLFF
TRBV7-2	NA	TRBJ2-1	NA	TGTGCCACCAGCTCCCAGGAGGGGCGGGGCAATGAGCAGTTCTTC	CATSSQEGRGNEQFF
TRBV6-5	NA	TRBJ2-1	TRBD2	TGTGCCAGTTACGGACTAGATATGTACAATGAGCAGTTCTTC	CASYGLDMYNEQFF
TRBV2	NA	TRBJ1-2	NA	TGTGCCAGCAGTTTTGGGACCCAGGGTCCTAACTATGGCTACACCTTC	CASSFGTQGPNYGYTF
TRBV5-8	NA	TRBJ2-1	TRBD2	TGTGCCAGCCGTGGCGTCGTGAGGCTAGCGGGGTTAAATGAGCAGTTCTTC	CASRGVVRLAGLNEQFF